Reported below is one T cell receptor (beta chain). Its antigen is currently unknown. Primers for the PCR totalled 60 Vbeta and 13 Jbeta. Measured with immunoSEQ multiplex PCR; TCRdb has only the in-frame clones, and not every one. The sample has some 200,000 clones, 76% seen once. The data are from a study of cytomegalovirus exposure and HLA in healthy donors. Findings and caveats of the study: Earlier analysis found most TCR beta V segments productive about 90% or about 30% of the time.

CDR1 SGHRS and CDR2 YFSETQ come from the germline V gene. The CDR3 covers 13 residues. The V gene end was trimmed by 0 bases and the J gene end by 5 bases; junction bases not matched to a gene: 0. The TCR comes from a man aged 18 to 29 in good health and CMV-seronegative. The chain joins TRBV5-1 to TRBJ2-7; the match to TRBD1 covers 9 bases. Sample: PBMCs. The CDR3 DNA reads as TGCGCCAGCAGCTTGGGGGACAGGGACGAGCAGTACTTC. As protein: CASSLGDRDEQYF. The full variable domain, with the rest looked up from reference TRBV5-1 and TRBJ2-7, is KAGVTQTPRYLIKTRGQQVTLSCSPISGHRSVSWYQQTPGQGLQFLFEYFSETQRNKGNFPGRFSGRQFSNSRSEMNVSTLELGDSALYLCASSLGDRDEQYFGPGTRLTVT.